Listed below are T cell receptor beta chains from one sample, sequenced in a study of blood T cells in healthy people across ages. Using its own MiXCR run on the 5' RACE reads, TCRdb lists one record per CDR3 protein. The data show 980,000 or so distinct CDR3 sequences, around 48% seen once. Sequencing was carried out using blood. The receptors originated from a young man in good health. CDR3s include the opening cysteine and the closing phenylalanine or tryptophan. Fields, in order: J gene, V gene, D gene, clone size, CDR3 DNA, CDR3 protein. D genes are given only for firm matches. Size is omitted from some rows. Given values are once, few, many or a class for expanded clones.

>TRBJ1-1|TRBV4-2|-|-
TGTGCCAGCAGCCCTCGACACGGCACTGAAGCTTTCTTT
CASSPRHGTEAFF
>TRBJ1-4|TRBV20-1|TRBD1|many
TGCAGTGCTAGAGATGTCGGGACAGGGGGTGAAAAACTGTTTTTT
CSARDVGTGGEKLFF
>TRBJ1-6|TRBV7-2|-|-
TGTGCCAGCAGCTTAGGTACGGCCCAGTCACCCCTCCACTTT
CASSLGTAQSPLHF
>TRBJ1-5|TRBV7-9|-|-
TGTGTCAGCACCCAGGGTAATCAGCCCCAGCATTTT
CVSTQGNQPQHF
>TRBJ2-7|TRBV7-9|-|-
TGTGCCAGCAGCCCTGAAGCAGCCTACGAGCAGTACTTC
CASSPEAAYEQYF
>TRBJ2-3|TRBV12-3/TRBV12-4|-|-
TGTGCCAGCAGTTCACAGGGAAGTGGGTCAGATACGCAGTATTTT
CASSSQGSGSDTQYF
>TRBJ2-2|TRBV29-1|TRBD1|-
TGCAGCGTTCGCTCCGGGACAGACACCGGGGAGCTGTTTTTT
CSVRSGTDTGELFF
>TRBJ2-1|TRBV2|TRBD1|-
TGTGCCAGCAGCGGACAGGGGCAATTCCATGAGCAGTTCTTC
CASSGQGQFHEQFF
>TRBJ2-5|TRBV3-1|-|-
TGTGCCAGCAGCCCTTGGGAAACAGGGCGCAGTCAAGAGACCCAGTACTTC
CASSPWETGRSQETQYF
>TRBJ2-7|TRBV5-1|TRBD1|few
TGTGCCAGCAGCTTAGGACAGGGTTACAATGAGCAGTACTTC
CASSLGQGYNEQYF
>TRBJ2-1|TRBV20-1|-|-
TGCAGTGCTAGGGGCACGGTATCCTACAATGAGCAGTTCTTC
CSARGTVSYNEQFF
>TRBJ1-2|TRBV6-5|-|-
TGTGCCAGCATCTCCGACAAACGAGGCTACACCTTC
CASISDKRGYTF
>TRBJ2-7|TRBV7-2|-|few
TGTGCCAGCAGCGGGGGCATTGGGGGACTCGAGCAGTACTTC
CASSGGIGGLEQYF
>TRBJ1-5|TRBV20-1|-|-
TGCAGTGCTAGAGATTCAGGGCGGGAGGCAAGCAATCAGCCCCAGCATTTT
CSARDSGREASNQPQHF
>TRBJ2-7|TRBV20-1|-|few
TGCAGTGCTAGAGATTTTCTCGCGTATGGCGGGGGCCTTACCTACGAGCAGTACTTC
CSARDFLAYGGGLTYEQYF
>TRBJ2-7|TRBV5-6|TRBD1|many
TGTGCCAGCGGACAAGGGGGCGTTGAGCAGTACTTC
CASGQGGVEQYF
>TRBJ2-5|TRBV20-1|-|-
TGCAGTGCTAGAGTGGAACAGACGATCGGGGAGACCCAGTACTTC
CSARVEQTIGETQYF
>TRBJ2-7|TRBV27|-|few
TGTGCCAGCAGTTCGACCGCCTATGCCAGGGACTACGAGCAGTACTTC
CASSSTAYARDYEQYF
>TRBJ2-3|TRBV7-3|-|-
TGTGCCAGCAGCTTAACTTATGGGGGTGGCGGAAGCACAGATACGCAGTATTTT
CASSLTYGGGGSTDTQYF
>TRBJ2-1|TRBV27|-|-
TGTGCCAGCAGTTACCAGGGTAGGGGACTTAATGAGCAGTTCTTC
CASSYQGRGLNEQFF
>TRBJ2-1|TRBV12-3/TRBV12-4|-|few
TGTGCCAGCAACTCGGTCCCCTACAATGAGCAGTTCTTC
CASNSVPYNEQFF
>TRBJ1-2|TRBV5-1|TRBD1|-
TGCGCCAGCAGCCCTGGGACAGCCTCCCTCAACTATGGCTACACCTTC
CASSPGTASLNYGYTF
>TRBJ2-7|TRBV20-1|-|few
TGCAGTGCTAGGGTACAGGTCGGATACGAGCAGTACTTC
CSARVQVGYEQYF
>TRBJ1-4|TRBV4-2|TRBD1|few
TGTGCCAGCAGCCAAGATTTTGGACAGGCTGCAACTAATGAAAAACTGTTTTTT
CASSQDFGQAATNEKLFF
>TRBJ1-1|TRBV3-1|-|-
TGTGCCAGCAGCCCCTCCACAGGGCGCACTGAAGCTTTCTTT
CASSPSTGRTEAFF
>TRBJ2-1|TRBV6-2/TRBV6-3|TRBD2|few
TGTGCCAGCAGTTTACTTCCGACTAGCGCTTTACTTAATGAGCAGTTCTTC
CASSLLPTSALLNEQFF
>TRBJ2-7|TRBV15|TRBD1|once
TGTGCCACCAGCAGAGACCCCGGACAGGGAAGCTCCTACGAGCAGTACTTC
CATSRDPGQGSSYEQYF
>TRBJ2-2|TRBV7-3|-|-
TGTGCCAGCACTTTGACTACCCTTAACACCGGGGAGCTGTTTTTT
CASTLTTLNTGELFF
>TRBJ2-3|TRBV5-1|-|-
TGCGCCAGCGGAGGGGGGGCAGGCACAGATACGCAGTATTTT
CASGGGAGTDTQYF
>TRBJ2-2|TRBV6-5|-|-
TGTGCCAGCAGTTACTTGACTGCCTCCGGGGAGCTGTTTTTT
CASSYLTASGELFF
>TRBJ2-7|TRBV6-5|TRBD2|-
TGTGCCAGCAGCCGGGGACTAGCCGCCGAGCAGTACTTC
CASSRGLAAEQYF
>TRBJ1-1|TRBV2|-|-
TGTGCCAGCGGACGGGGTGGGACTGTGAACACTGAAGCTTTCTTT
CASGRGGTVNTEAFF
>TRBJ2-7|TRBV27|-|-
TGTGCCAGCAGTGTATATCTTGGGAACGAGCAGTACTTC
CASSVYLGNEQYF
>TRBJ1-2|TRBV20-1|-|few
TGCAGTGCTAGAGATCCAGGGCCTAACTATGGCTACACCTTC
CSARDPGPNYGYTF
>TRBJ2-1|TRBV6-5|-|-
TGTGCCAGCAGTGCGGCAAGGGTCAATGAGCAGTTCTTC
CASSAARVNEQFF
>TRBJ2-3|TRBV27|-|-
TGTGCCAGCAGTCTGGGGACCGCAAATACGCAGTATTTT
CASSLGTANTQYF
>TRBJ2-3|TRBV29-1|-|-
TGCAGCGTTGAACCCTGGGGCGCGACAGATACGCAGTATTTT
CSVEPWGATDTQYF
>TRBJ2-7|TRBV20-1|TRBD1|-
TGCAGTGCCATCCCCGGGACAGGGGGATACGAGCAGTACTTC
CSAIPGTGGYEQYF
>TRBJ1-1|TRBV4-1|TRBD1|-
TGCGCCAGCAGCCAAGTGGGGGGACAGGGTGGTACTGAAGCTTTCTTT
CASSQVGGQGGTEAFF
>TRBJ2-1|TRBV5-6|-|few
TGTGCCAGCAGCTTGCCTGAGCAGTTCTTC
CASSLPEQFF
>TRBJ2-3|TRBV6-1|-|-
TGTGCCAGCAGTTTGGACCAATCGGGCACAGATACGCAGTATTTT
CASSLDQSGTDTQYF
>TRBJ2-7|TRBV27|-|-
TGTGCCAGCAGTATAGACAGGAACTACGAGCAGTACTTC
CASSIDRNYEQYF
>TRBJ2-7|TRBV11-2|-|-
TGTGCCAGCAGCTTAGAAGGGGGTGTGACCTACGAGCAGTACTTC
CASSLEGGVTYEQYF
>TRBJ2-1|TRBV20-1|-|few
TGCAGTGCTAGAGATGATCGGGCTTCGATTCAGAATGAGCAGTTCTTC
CSARDDRASIQNEQFF
>TRBJ2-3|TRBV27|TRBD1|many
TGTGCCAGGGGAACCGGACAGGGAAACACAGATACGCAGTATTTT
CARGTGQGNTDTQYF
>TRBJ2-5|TRBV7-2|-|many
TGTGCCAGCAGTTTAGGAGGTAGCTTGGAGACCCAGTACTTC
CASSLGGSLETQYF
>TRBJ1-5|TRBV7-9|TRBD1|-
TGTGCCAGCAGCTTCCCAGGGGGCCCCAATCAGCCCCAGCATTTT
CASSFPGGPNQPQHF